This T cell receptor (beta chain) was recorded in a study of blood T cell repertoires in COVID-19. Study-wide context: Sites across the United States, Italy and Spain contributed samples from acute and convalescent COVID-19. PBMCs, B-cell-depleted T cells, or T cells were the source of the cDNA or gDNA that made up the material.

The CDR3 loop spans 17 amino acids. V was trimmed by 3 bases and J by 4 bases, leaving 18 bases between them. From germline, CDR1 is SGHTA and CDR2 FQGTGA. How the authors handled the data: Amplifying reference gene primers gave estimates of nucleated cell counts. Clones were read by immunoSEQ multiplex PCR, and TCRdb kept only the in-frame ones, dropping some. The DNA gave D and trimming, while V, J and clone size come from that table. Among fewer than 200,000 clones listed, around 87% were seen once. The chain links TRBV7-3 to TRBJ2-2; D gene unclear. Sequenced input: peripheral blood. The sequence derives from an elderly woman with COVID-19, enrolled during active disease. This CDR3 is CASSFSSVQASTGELFF. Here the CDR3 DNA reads TGTGCCAGCAGCTTCTCTTCGGTGCAGGCCAGCACCGGGGAGCTGTTTTTT.